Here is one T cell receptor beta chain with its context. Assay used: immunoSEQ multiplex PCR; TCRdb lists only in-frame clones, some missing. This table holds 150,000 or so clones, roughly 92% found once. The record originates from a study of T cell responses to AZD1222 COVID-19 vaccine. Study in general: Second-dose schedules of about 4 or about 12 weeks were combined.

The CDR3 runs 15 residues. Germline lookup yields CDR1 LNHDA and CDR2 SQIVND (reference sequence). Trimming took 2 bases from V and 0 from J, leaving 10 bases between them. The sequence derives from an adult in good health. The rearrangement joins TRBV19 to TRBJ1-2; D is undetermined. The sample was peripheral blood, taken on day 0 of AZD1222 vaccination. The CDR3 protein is CASSIYGAANYGYTF. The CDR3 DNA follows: TGTGCCAGTAGTATATACGGCGCCGCTAACTATGGCTACACCTTC.